Sequencing of this TCR beta chain was carried out in a study of cytomegalovirus exposure and HLA in healthy donors. Sequencing was performed with immunoSEQ multiplex PCR; in TCRdb, only in-frame clones are kept and a portion is missing. The sample has over 200,000 clones, about 86% seen once. Sequencing was carried out using PBMCs. The sequence was collected from a young woman in good health and CMV-seronegative.

The CDR3 nucleotides read TGTGCCAGCAGTCCCGGCCGGGGGGTTTCGATTGGAAACATTCAGTACTTC. Translating gives CASSPGRGVSIGNIQYF. The chain carries TRBV27 and TRBJ2-4; 7 nucleotides align to TRBD2. V shed 5 bases, J shed 6 bases, and the junction held 16 bases outside the gene matches. Germline CDR1 and CDR2: MNHEY and SMNVEV (reference sequence). CDR3 length equals 17 residues.